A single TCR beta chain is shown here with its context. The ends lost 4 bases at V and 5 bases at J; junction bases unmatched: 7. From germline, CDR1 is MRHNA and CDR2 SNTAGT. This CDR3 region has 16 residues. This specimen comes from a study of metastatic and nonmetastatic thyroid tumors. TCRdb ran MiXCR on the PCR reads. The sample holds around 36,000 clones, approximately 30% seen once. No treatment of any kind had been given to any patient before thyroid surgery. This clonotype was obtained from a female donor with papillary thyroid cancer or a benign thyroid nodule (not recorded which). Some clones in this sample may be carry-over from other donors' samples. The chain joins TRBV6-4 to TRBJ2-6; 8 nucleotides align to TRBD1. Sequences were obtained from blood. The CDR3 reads CASSGAGGARANVLTF. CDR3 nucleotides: TGTGCCAGCAGTGGGGCAGGGGGCGCTAGGGCCAACGTCCTGACTTTC.